Presented here are 14 T cell receptor beta chains from one specimen sequenced in a study of beta chain features in type 1 diabetes. All of the isolated RNA was reverse transcribed, so expressed TCRB transcripts were sequenced. Sequenced by immunoSEQ multiplex PCR; TCRdb stores in-frame clones only, minus some. The sample yields about 900,000 clones, about 17% seen once. Sequenced material: naive CD4+ T cells from blood. These receptors were collected from a woman between 18 and 29 years old in good health.

CDR3 DNA sequence: TGTGCCAGTAGAATTTCCGGGACAGCAGGAAACACCATATATTTT. Residues: CASRISGTAGNTIYF. V and J are TRBV19 and TRBJ1-3; 7 nucleotides agree with TRBD1. Per germline, CDR1 LNHDA and CDR2 SQIVND (reference sequence). The ends lost 6 bases at V and 4 bases at J; junction bases unmatched: 9. The CDR3 length is 15 residues.

This clone has a handful of counts. The V and J genes are TRBV29-1 and TRBJ2-3; D is undetermined. The V end was cut by 4 bases, the J end by 4 bases, with 6 bases between. This CDR3 comprises 11 residues. Germline V gives CDR1 SQVTM, CDR2 ANQGSEA. CDR3 in DNA: TGCAGCGTTGGTTTGGCAGATACGCAGTATTTT. Translation: CSVGLADTQYF.

The chain joins TRBV28 to TRBJ1-5; perhaps TRBD1 as D (5 bases). The CDR3 sequence is 10 residues long. Trimming removed 11 bases at V and 6 bases at J, with 8 bases between. Germline V CDR1 and CDR2: MDHEN, SYDVKM. The chain's CDR3 is CAGGLQPQHF. The CDR3 DNA reads as TGTGCCGGGGGACTTCAGCCCCAGCATTTT.

This chain connects TRBV6-5 to TRBJ1-1; 7 nucleotides agree with TRBD1. The CDR3 consists of 13 residues. Germline assignment: CDR1 MNHEY and CDR2 SVGAGI. V lost 6 bases to trimming and J lost 8 bases; unmatched junction nucleotides: 9. The DNA for the CDR3 is TGTGCCAGCAGCAGGACAGGCCCACGCGAAGCTTTCTTT. This sequence encodes CASSRTGPREAFF.

This clone was counted only a few times. This chain uses TRBV7-2 with TRBJ2-2; 12 bases agree with TRBD2. The V gene end was trimmed by 3 bases and the J gene end by 5 bases; junction bases not matched to a gene: 1. CDR1 and CDR2 (germline): SGHTA, FQGNSA. CDR3 size: 15 residues. For the CDR3, the DNA is TGTGCCAGCAGCTTTGGACTAGCGGGAACCGGGGAGCTGTTTTTT. Its translation: CASSFGLAGTGELFF.

The chain carries TRBV7-3 and TRBJ2-6; possibly TRBD1 or TRBD2 for D (5 bases each). The V gene lost 5 bases and the J gene lost 2 bases, with 10 bases spanning the gap. The CDR3 is made up of 15 amino acids. Germline values: CDR1 SGHTA, CDR2 FQGTGA. The CDR3: CASSMGVTGANVLTF. CDR3 DNA sequence: TGTGCCAGCAGCATGGGGGTGACTGGGGCCAACGTCCTGACTTTC. Variable domain in full (rest from reference TRBV7-3 and TRBJ2-6): GAGVSQTPSNKVTEKGKYVELRCDPISGHTALYWYRQSLGQGPEFLIYFQGTGAADDSGLPNDRFFAVRPEGSVSTLKIQRTERGDSAVYLCASSMGVTGANVLTFGAGSRLTVL.

The CDR3 DNA is TGTGCCAGCAGTTACGGCGGCGCCAACTCTGGAAACACCATATATTTT. It specifies CASSYGGANSGNTIYF. V is TRBV6-6 and J is TRBJ1-3; the D is unclear. This CDR3 has 16 amino acids. Per germline, CDR1 MNHNY and CDR2 SVGAGI (reference sequence). V lost 2 bases to trimming and J lost 0 bases, with 11 bases between them.

This clone was counted only a few times. The rearrangement uses TRBV19 and TRBJ2-1; 7 bases align to TRBD2. The CDR3 has 17 residues. The V gene end was trimmed by 3 bases and the J gene end by 0 bases; junction bases not matched to a gene: 8. Germline CDR1 and CDR2: LNHDA and SQIVND (reference sequence). The CDR3 is CASSIGSAGSSYNEQFF. The CDR3 DNA reads TGTGCCAGTAGTATTGGTTCAGCGGGAAGCTCCTACAATGAGCAGTTCTTC.

The chain couples TRBV29-1 to TRBJ2-7; TRBD1 matches at 8 bases. This CDR3 is built from 13 residues. CDR1 is SQVTM, CDR2 ANQGSEA, per germline. V shed 3 bases, J shed 4 bases, and the junction held 5 bases outside the gene matches. CDR3 DNA: TGCAGCGTTGATACCGACAGGGGTTACGAGCAGTACTTC. It is translated as CSVDTDRGYEQYF.

There are many counts of this clone. The chain couples TRBV19 to TRBJ2-4; D is uncertain. This CDR3 spans 12 amino acids. The V gene's germline CDR1 is LNHDA and CDR2 SQIVND (reference sequence). CDR3 residues: CATASSGNIQYF. CDR3 sequence (DNA): TGTGCAACAGCGTCCTCAGGAAACATTCAGTACTTC. The full variable domain, with the rest looked up from reference TRBV19 and TRBJ2-4, is DGGITQSPKYLFRKEGQNVTLSCEQNLNHDAMYWYRQDPGQGLRLIYYSQIVNDFQKGDIAEGYSVSREKKESFPLTVTSAQKNPTAFYLCATASSGNIQYFGAGTRLSVL.

The rearrangement uses TRBV18 and TRBJ1-2; 9 positions agree with TRBD1. CDR3 length equals 16 residues. The V and J ends lost 0 bases and 7 bases, in that order; junction bases with no gene match: 9. Germline V gives CDR1 KGHSH, CDR2 LQKENI. CDR3 coding DNA: TGTGCCAGCTCACCACCTACCGGGACAGGGATAGGTGGCTACACCTTC. Residues: CASSPPTGTGIGGYTF.

The gene calls are TRBV27 and TRBJ2-2; 9 bases line up with TRBD2. Trimming cost V 8 bases and J 1 base; bases outside gene matches: 11. CDR3 length: 17 residues. CDR1 is MNHEY and CDR2 is SMNVEV in the germline V gene (reference sequence). The CDR3 nucleotides read TGTGCCAGCCCAAATTCGCGGGAGGGCCAGAACACCGGGGAGCTGTTTTTT. This sequence encodes CASPNSREGQNTGELFF.

Here the CDR3 DNA reads TGTGCCAGCAGGTCCGGAATCTCAAACACCGGGGAGCTGTTTTTT. Translating it yields CASRSGISNTGELFF. The genes are TRBV9 and TRBJ2-2; D is unclear. Germline V lookup: CDR1 SGDLS, CDR2 YYNGEE. Deletions cut 5 bases from V and 2 bases from J, with 13 bases between. The CDR3 length is 15 residues.

The chain has TRBV6-6 and TRBJ1-2, with 9 bases aligning to TRBD1. J lost 5 bases, V lost 0 bases, and 4 bases had no gene match. Germline V gene lookup returns CDR1 MNHNY and CDR2 SVGAGI (reference sequence). The CDR3 loop spans 15 amino acids. The CDR3 sequence: CASSYSRGTGYGYTF. The CDR3, as DNA: TGTGCCAGCAGTTACTCGAGAGGGACAGGGTATGGCTACACCTTC.